The 21 T cell receptor beta chains listed next were all sequenced from one sample in a study of quantifying T cell responses using KT2 cells. The wider study: cDNA was made from DNase-treated RNA using alpha and beta constant primers.

The cDNA 3' end received a ligated oligonucleotide with a UMI. An equimolar mix of RC1.1 and RC1.2 primed the beta chain across TRBC1 and TRBC2. TCRdb itself ran the UMI-ligation and nested PCR reads through MiXCR, one entry per CDR3 protein. The table lists 52,000 or so distinct CDR3 sequences, roughly 12% of them singletons. Sequencing was performed on PBMCs spiked with cells of the T cell clone KT2. Receptors originate from a human donor.

The J gene is TRBJ2-3, the V gene TRBV7-2; D possibly corresponds to TRBD2 (5 bases). The germline gives CDR1 SGHTA, CDR2 FQGNSA. Trimming stripped 3 bases from V and 2 bases from J, with 12 bases between. The CDR3 loop spans 15 amino acids. CDR3 in DNA: TGTGCCAGCAGCTTTGTTATCGGGATCACAGATACGCAGTATTTT. This gives the protein CASSFVIGITDTQYF.

This clonotype was detected a few times. This chain connects TRBV3-1 to TRBJ2-3; D tentatively reads TRBD1 or TRBD2 (5 bases each). V shed 0 bases and J shed 1 base, with 14 bases lying between them. The germline V gene has CDR1 LGHDT and CDR2 YNNKEL (reference sequence). CDR3 length: 17 amino acids. DNA for the CDR3: TGTGCCAGCAGCCAAGATCATTTAGGGGACCGCACAGATACGCAGTATTTT. It codes for CASSQDHLGDRTDTQYF.

This clonotype was found a few times. V gene TRBV3-1 combines with J gene TRBJ2-7; D remains unclear. The CDR3 is 12 residues long. Germline V gene sequence: CDR1 LGHDT, CDR2 YNNKEL (reference sequence). Trimming cost V 4 bases and J 7 bases, with 11 bases left between them. The chain's CDR3 is CASSLLGAEQYF. In DNA, the CDR3 is TGTGCCAGCAGCCTTCTCGGCGCAGAGCAGTACTTC.

This clonotype showed up many times. The CDR3 sequence is CSASLEDGYTF. DNA of the CDR3: TGCAGTGCTAGTCTCGAAGATGGCTACACCTTC. The chain joins TRBV20-1 to TRBJ1-2; D remains unclear. CDR1 and CDR2 from the germline V gene are DFQATT and SNEGSKA (reference sequence). With 3 bases removed from V and 6 bases from J, the gap between germline ends came to 8 bases. This CDR3 contains 11 residues.

This clonotype was found many times. The chain is built from TRBV7-9 and TRBJ1-1; the D gene is possibly TRBD1 (5 bases). This CDR3 has 13 residues. Looked up from germline, CDR1 is SEHNR and CDR2 is FQNEAQ (reference sequence). V was trimmed by 3 bases and J by 3 bases, leaving 8 bases between them. CDR3 sequence: CASSFARDTEAFF. CDR3 coding DNA: TGTGCCAGCAGCTTTGCCAGGGACACTGAAGCTTTCTTT. Full variable domain (rest looked up from reference TRBV7-9 and TRBJ1-1): DTGVSQNPRHKITKRGQNVTFRCDPISEHNRLYWYRQTLGQGPEFLTYFQNEAQLEKSRLLSDRFSAERPKGSFSTLEIQRTEQGDSAMYLCASSFARDTEAFFGQGTRLTVV.

This clonotype was counted a few times. The chain links TRBV6-5 to TRBJ2-3; unclear D gene. The CDR3 is made up of 15 amino acids. Trimming stripped 0 bases from V and 2 bases from J, with 9 bases between. Germline V lookup: CDR1 MNHEY, CDR2 SVGAGI. The CDR3 spells CASSYSTMFTDTQYF. The CDR3 nucleotides read TGTGCCAGCAGTTACTCGACGATGTTCACAGATACGCAGTATTTT.

The genes are TRBV20-1 and TRBJ1-1, with D possibly being TRBD1 (6 bases). Trimming removed 4 bases at V and 3 bases at J, with 12 bases between. CDR1 is DFQATT and CDR2 is SNEGSKA in the germline V gene (reference sequence). The CDR3 consists of 13 residues. In DNA form, the CDR3 reads TGCAGTGCTAAGGGACAAAAGGACACTGAAGCTTTCTTT. Translated: CSAKGQKDTEAFF.

This clonotype was counted ten times or more. The CDR3 DNA reads as TGTGCCAGCAGTGGGGGGGGACCATTATCGGCGTCACCCCTCCACTTT. Amino acid sequence: CASSGGGPLSASPLHF. The chain has TRBV6-1 and TRBJ1-6; TRBD1 might be the D (5 bases). The CDR3 has 16 amino acids. Trimming removed 4 bases at V and 10 bases at J, with 20 bases between. The germline CDR1 and CDR2 sequences are MNHNS and SASEGT.

This clonotype came up many times. J is TRBJ2-2 and V is TRBV4-1; no definite D call. Looked up from germline, CDR1 is MGHRA and CDR2 is YSYEKL. Trimming stripped 0 bases from V and 6 bases from J, with 14 bases between. CDR3 length: 16 residues. The DNA of the CDR3 is TGCGCCAGCAGCCAAGATGGTGGTGACATCTCCGGGGAGCTGTTTTTT. Its translation is CASSQDGGDISGELFF.

This clonotype appeared many times. The chain carries TRBV12-3 or TRBV12-4 and TRBJ1-6; D uncertain. The CDR3 spans 14 residues. Between the trimmed V and J ends, which lost 6 bases and 5 bases, there was a span of 11 bases. CDR3 sequence: CASSKTAHNSPLHF. The CDR3, as DNA: TGTGCCAGCAGCAAGACGGCGCATAATTCACCCCTCCACTTT.

This clonotype was picked up many times. The rearrangement joins TRBV12-3 or TRBV12-4 to TRBJ2-1, with D tentatively TRBD2 (5 bases). CDR3 size: 17 residues. V was shortened by 3 bases and J by 3 bases, with 18 bases between the two germline ends. In DNA, the CDR3 is TGTGCCAGCAGTTTCGTTCGGCCCCCGAGCGGCTACAATGAGCAGTTCTTC. It codes for CASSFVRPPSGYNEQFF.

The chain combines TRBV28 with TRBJ2-1; TRBD1 matches at 10 bases. The CDR3 runs 18 residues. V lost 5 bases and J lost 2; bases outside the gene matches: 12. Per the germline V gene, CDR1 is MDHEN and CDR2 is SYDVKM. This CDR3 reads CASSPHGTGVGTYNEQFF. CDR3 DNA sequence: TGTGCCAGCAGTCCACACGGGACAGGGGTCGGGACCTACAATGAGCAGTTCTTC. Combining the CDR3 with reference TRBV28 and TRBJ2-1 gives the whole variable domain DVKVTQSSRYLVKRTGEKVFLECVQDMDHENMFWYRQDPGLGLRLIYFSYDVKMKEKGDIPEGYSVSREKKERFSLILESASTNQTSMYLCASSPHGTGVGTYNEQFFGPGTRLTVL.

This clonotype was picked up many times. The V gene is TRBV7-2, the J gene TRBJ2-5; D perhaps matches TRBD2 (5 bases). Looked up from germline, CDR1 is SGHTA and CDR2 is FQGNSA. This CDR3 has 15 residues. V was pared by 4 bases and J by 1 base, with 13 bases between. CDR3 protein: CASSSAGWGQETQYF. CDR3 DNA: TGTGCCAGCAGCTCCGCGGGCTGGGGCCAAGAGACCCAGTACTTC. Complete variable domain (other parts from reference TRBV7-2 and TRBJ2-5): GAGVSQSPSNKVTEKGKDVELRCDPISGHTALYWYRQSLGQGLEFLIYFQGNSAPDKSGLPSDRFSAERTGGSVSTLTIQRTQQEDSAVYLCASSSAGWGQETQYFGPGTRLLVL.

This clonotype was seen only a few times. CDR3 region: CATSRGYNEQFF. The CDR3 coding sequence is TGTGCCACCAGCAGAGGTTACAATGAGCAGTTCTTC. V and J are TRBV15 and TRBJ2-1; no reliable D call. The CDR3 is made up of 12 amino acids. The ends were cut back, 1 base at V and 4 bases at J, with 2 bases in the middle. The V gene's germline CDR1 is LNHNV and CDR2 YYDKDF (reference sequence).

The chain couples TRBV9 to TRBJ1-1; D might be TRBD1 (5 bases). This CDR3 comprises 14 residues. V lost 1 base and J lost 0, with 7 bases in between. Germline V CDR1 and CDR2: SGDLS, YYNGEE. The CDR3 reads CASSVTGMNTEAFF. CDR3 sequence (DNA): TGTGCCAGCAGCGTAACAGGTATGAACACTGAAGCTTTCTTT.

Worth noting for this clonotype: A read error may produce the germline difference seen at one junction end. The J gene is TRBJ2-7, the V gene TRBV28, with 7 bases fitting TRBD1. CDR3 size: 17 residues. CDR1 is MDHEN, CDR2 SYDVKM, per germline. The CDR3 region has the DNA TGTGCCAGCAGTATATGGCCCCGGACAGGAAGCTCCTACGAGCAGTACTTC. Translated: CASSIWPRTGSSYEQYF.

The chain carries TRBV11-2 and TRBJ2-1; 9 bases agree with TRBD1. In germline, CDR1 is SGHAT, CDR2 FQNNGV. CDR3 length: 15 residues. The V segment lost 5 bases and the J segment 4 bases; nucleotides outside the gene matches: 6. The CDR3 coding sequence is TGTGCCAGCAGCCCGGGACAGGGTTTATACAATGAGCAGTTCTTC. Its protein is CASSPGQGLYNEQFF.

Ten or more counts support this clonotype. V is TRBV3-1 and J is TRBJ2-3; D gene ambiguous. Germline V gives CDR1 LGHDT, CDR2 YNNKEL (reference sequence). The CDR3 is made up of 13 amino acids. The ends were cut back, 1 base at V and 0 bases at J, with 2 bases in the middle. CDR3 in amino acids: CASSQASTDTQYF. The DNA of the CDR3 is TGTGCCAGCAGCCAAGCGAGCACAGATACGCAGTATTTT.

This chain connects TRBV4-3 to TRBJ2-3; TRBD2 is a possible D gene (6 bases). The V end was cut by 1 base, the J end by 8 bases, with 16 bases between. The CDR3 has 15 amino acids. CDR1 and CDR2 from the germline V gene are LGHNA and YSLEER. The CDR3 loop is CASSQGRPSAATQYF. DNA for the CDR3: TGCGCCAGCAGCCAAGGACGACCTAGCGCGGCTACGCAGTATTTT.

The V call is TRBV30, the J call TRBJ2-3; possible D gene TRBD1, 6 bases. Trimming stripped 5 bases from V and 3 bases from J, with 12 bases between. Germline assignment: CDR1 GTSNPN and CDR2 SVGIG (reference sequence). The CDR3 is 13 amino acids. CDR3 sequence: CAWYRQATDTQYF. CDR3 coding DNA: TGTGCCTGGTACAGACAGGCGACAGATACGCAGTATTTT.

This clonotype occurred many times. The V call is TRBV6-5, the J call TRBJ2-3; TRBD2 agrees at 11 bases. This CDR3 region has 17 residues. V dropped 6 bases and J dropped 6; count of bases not matched to a gene: 14. Germline values: CDR1 MNHEY, CDR2 SVGAGI. The CDR3 here is CASRPGLAGGPFDTQYF. CDR3 coding DNA: TGTGCCAGCAGACCTGGCTTAGCGGGGGGGCCGTTCGATACGCAGTATTTT.